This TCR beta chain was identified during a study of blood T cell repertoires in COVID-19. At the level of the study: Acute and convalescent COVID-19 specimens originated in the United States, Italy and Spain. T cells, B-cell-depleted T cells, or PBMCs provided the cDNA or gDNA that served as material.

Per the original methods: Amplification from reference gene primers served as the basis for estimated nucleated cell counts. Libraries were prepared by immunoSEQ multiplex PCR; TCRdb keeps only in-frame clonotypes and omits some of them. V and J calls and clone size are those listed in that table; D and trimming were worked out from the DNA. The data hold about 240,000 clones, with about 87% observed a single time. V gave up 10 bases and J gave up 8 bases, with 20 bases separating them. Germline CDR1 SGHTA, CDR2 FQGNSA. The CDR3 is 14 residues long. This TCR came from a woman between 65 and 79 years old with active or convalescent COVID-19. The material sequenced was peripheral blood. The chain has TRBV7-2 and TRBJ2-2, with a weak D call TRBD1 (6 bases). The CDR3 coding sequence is TGTGCCACCAAAAACAGGGCCCTGGCGGGGGAGCTGTTTTTT. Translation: CATKNRALAGELFF.